This TCR beta chain was retrieved from a study of blood T cell repertoires in COVID-19. Study-wide context: The study drew acute and convalescent COVID-19 samples from the United States, Italy and Spain.

In the source study's methods: For nucleated cells, counts were estimated from reference gene primer amplification. Clones were read by immunoSEQ multiplex PCR, and TCRdb kept only the in-frame ones, dropping some. The V and J calls and clone size come from that table; D and trimming were worked out from the DNA. The data hold around 95,000 clones, with almost 90% observed a single time. Germline V gene sequence: CDR1 SNHLY, CDR2 FYNNEI. The CDR3 is 19 amino acids. V lost 2 bases, J lost 4 bases, and 24 bases lay in between. Sequencing was performed on peripheral blood. The sequence was collected from a human donor in a cohort sampled during active COVID-19. The V and J genes are TRBV2 and TRBJ2-1; a possible D gene is TRBD2 (5 bases). CDR3 region: CASSERVLVRSGSYNEQFF. CDR3 nucleotides: TGTGCCAGCAGTGAAAGGGTACTCGTAAGGAGCGGCTCGTACAATGAGCAGTTCTTC. Filled out from reference TRBV2 and TRBJ2-1, the complete variable domain reads EPEVTQTPSHQVTQMGQEVILRCVPISNHLYFYWYRQILGQKVEFLVSFYNNEISEKSEIFDDQFSVERPDGSNFTLKIRSTKLEDSAMYFCASSERVLVRSGSYNEQFFGPGTRLTVL.